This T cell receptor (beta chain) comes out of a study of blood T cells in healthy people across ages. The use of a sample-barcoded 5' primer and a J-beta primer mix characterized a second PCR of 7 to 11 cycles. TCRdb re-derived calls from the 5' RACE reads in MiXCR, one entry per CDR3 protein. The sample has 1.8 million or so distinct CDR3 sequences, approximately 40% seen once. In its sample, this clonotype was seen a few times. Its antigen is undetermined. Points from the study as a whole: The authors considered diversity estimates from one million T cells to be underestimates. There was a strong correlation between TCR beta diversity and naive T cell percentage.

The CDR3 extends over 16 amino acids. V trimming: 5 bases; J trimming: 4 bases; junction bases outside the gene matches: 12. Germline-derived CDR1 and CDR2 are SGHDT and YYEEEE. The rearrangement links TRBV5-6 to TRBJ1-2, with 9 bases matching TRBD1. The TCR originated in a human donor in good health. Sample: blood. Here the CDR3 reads CASRRVYRGLSYGYTF. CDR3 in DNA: TGTGCCAGCAGACGCGTTTACAGGGGGCTGAGCTATGGCTACACCTTC.